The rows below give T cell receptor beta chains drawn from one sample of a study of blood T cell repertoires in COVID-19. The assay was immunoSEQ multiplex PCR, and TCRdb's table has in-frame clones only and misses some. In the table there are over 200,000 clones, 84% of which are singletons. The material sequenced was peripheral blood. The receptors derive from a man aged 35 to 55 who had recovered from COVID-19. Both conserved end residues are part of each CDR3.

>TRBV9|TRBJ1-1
CASSVDQGENTEAFF
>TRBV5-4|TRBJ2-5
CASSPAGGLPQETQYF
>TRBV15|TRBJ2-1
CATSPGGASGRASEFF
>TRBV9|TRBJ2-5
CASSGRGYEGETQYF
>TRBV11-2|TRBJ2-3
CASTPPARSTDTQYF
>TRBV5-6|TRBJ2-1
CASSAKREIGEQFF
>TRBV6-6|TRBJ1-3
CASSVTGGLSGNTIYF
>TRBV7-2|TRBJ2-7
CASSLGGPYEQYF
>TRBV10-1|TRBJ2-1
CASSFSPPQGPTSGSQRNNEQFF
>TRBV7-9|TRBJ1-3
CASSSEDSGNTIYF
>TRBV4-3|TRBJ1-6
CASSQDRIAPVPLHF
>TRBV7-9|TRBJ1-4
CASSLVTTGVQAEKLFF
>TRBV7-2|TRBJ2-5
CASSLSGAETQYF
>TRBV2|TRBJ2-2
CASTPTWTSGSWTGELFF
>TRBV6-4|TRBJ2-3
CASSAGKDTDTQYF
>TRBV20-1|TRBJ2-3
CSAAGWDTQYF
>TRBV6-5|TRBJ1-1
CASSKQGNTEAFF